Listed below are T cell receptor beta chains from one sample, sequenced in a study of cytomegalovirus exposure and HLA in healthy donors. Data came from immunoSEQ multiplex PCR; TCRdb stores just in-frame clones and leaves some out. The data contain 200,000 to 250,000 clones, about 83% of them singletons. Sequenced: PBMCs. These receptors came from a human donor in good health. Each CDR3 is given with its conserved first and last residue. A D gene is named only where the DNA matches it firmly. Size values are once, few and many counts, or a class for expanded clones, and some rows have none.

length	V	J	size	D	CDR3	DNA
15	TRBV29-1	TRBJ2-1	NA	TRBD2	CSVEQRGRYYNEQFF	TGCAGCGTTGAACAGCGGGGAAGATACTACAATGAGCAGTTCTTC
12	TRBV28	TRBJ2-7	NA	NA	CASSPYPYEQYF	TGTGCCAGCAGCCCTTATCCCTACGAGCAGTACTTC
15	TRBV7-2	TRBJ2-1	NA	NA	CASSSDSPTGHEQFF	TGTGCCAGCAGCTCAGACTCGCCCACCGGCCATGAGCAGTTCTTC
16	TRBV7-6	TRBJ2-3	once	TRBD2	CASSLETSGKKDTQYF	TGTGCCAGCAGCTTAGAGACTAGCGGGAAGAAAGATACGCAGTATTTT
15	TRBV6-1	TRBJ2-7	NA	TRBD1	CASNTGTGHSYEQYF	TGTGCCAGCAACACCGGGACAGGGCACTCCTACGAGCAGTACTTC
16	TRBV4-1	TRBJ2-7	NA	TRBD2	CASSQEAGGPRYEQYF	TGCGCCAGCAGCCAGGAAGCGGGAGGGCCCCGATACGAGCAGTACTTC
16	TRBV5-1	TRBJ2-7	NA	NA	CASSPGGGGSSYEQYF	TGCGCCAGCAGCCCGGGTGGCGGGGGCAGCTCCTACGAGCAGTACTTC
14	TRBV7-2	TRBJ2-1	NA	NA	CASSPLIAYNEQFF	TGTGCCAGCAGCCCTCTTATCGCCTACAATGAGCAGTTCTTC
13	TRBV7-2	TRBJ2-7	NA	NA	CASSREGGDEQYF	TGTGCCAGCAGCCGAGAAGGGGGGGACGAGCAGTACTTC
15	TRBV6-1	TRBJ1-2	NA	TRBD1	CASSEAGQGAYGYTF	TGTGCCAGCAGTGAAGCGGGCCAGGGGGCCTATGGCTACACCTTC
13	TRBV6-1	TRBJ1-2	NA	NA	CASSESAGMGYTF	TGTGCCAGCAGTGAGTCAGCAGGGATGGGCTACACCTTC
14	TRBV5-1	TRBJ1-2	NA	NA	CASSSNAGYYGYTF	TGCGCCAGCAGTTCGAATGCAGGGTACTATGGCTACACCTTC
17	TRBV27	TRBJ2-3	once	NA	CASSFRPVRENTDTQYF	TGTGCCAGCAGTTTTAGGCCAGTAAGGGAGAACACAGATACGCAGTATTTT
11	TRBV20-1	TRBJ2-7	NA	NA	CSASGMGEQYF	TGCAGTGCTAGCGGGATGGGCGAGCAGTACTTC
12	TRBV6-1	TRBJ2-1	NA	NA	CASSESAPRQFF	TGTGCCAGCAGTGAATCAGCGCCCAGGCAGTTCTTC
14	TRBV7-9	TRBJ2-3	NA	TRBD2	CSSSRSSGAEKQYF	TGTTCCAGCAGCCGTAGCAGCGGGGCAGAGAAGCAGTATTTT
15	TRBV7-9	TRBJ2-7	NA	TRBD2	CASSLLGLASHEQYF	TGTGCCAGCAGCTTACTCGGACTAGCTAGCCACGAGCAGTACTTC
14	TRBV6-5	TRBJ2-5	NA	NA	CASSSLNPPVTQYF	TGTGCCAGCAGTTCCCTTAACCCCCCGGTTACCCAGTACTTC
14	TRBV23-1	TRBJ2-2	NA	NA	CASSQSVSTGELFF	TGCGCCAGCAGTCAATCAGTCAGCACCGGGGAGCTGTTTTTT
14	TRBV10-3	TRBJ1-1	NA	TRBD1	CAISQGQGNTEAFF	TGTGCCATCAGCCAGGGACAGGGGAACACTGAAGCTTTCTTT
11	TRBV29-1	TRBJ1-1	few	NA	CSVLGGTEAFF	TGCAGCGTTCTGGGGGGCACTGAAGCTTTCTTT
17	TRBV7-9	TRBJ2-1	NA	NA	CASSFIPGQGYGDEQFF	TGTGCCAGCAGCTTTATCCCGGGACAAGGATATGGGGATGAGCAGTTCTTC
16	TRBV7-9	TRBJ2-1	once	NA	CSSSTKGTTWGGEQFF	TGTTCCAGCAGCACGAAGGGGACAACCTGGGGGGGTGAGCAGTTCTTC
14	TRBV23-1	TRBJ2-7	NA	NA	CASSQPEKSYEQYF	TGCGCCAGCAGTCAACCCGAAAAGAGCTACGAGCAGTACTTC
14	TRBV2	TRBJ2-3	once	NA	CASSWDSSTDTQYF	TGTGCCAGCAGCTGGGACTCTAGCACAGATACGCAGTATTTT
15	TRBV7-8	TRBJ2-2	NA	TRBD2	CASSREREYLGELFF	TGTGCCAGCAGCCGGGAGCGGGAGTATCTCGGGGAGCTGTTTTTT
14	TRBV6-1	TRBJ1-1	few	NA	CATKQGISNTEAFF	TGTGCCACCAAGCAGGGGATCTCGAACACTGAAGCTTTCTTT
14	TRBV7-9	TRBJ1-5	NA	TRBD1	CASSGGQGDQPQHF	TGTGCCAGCAGCGGTGGACAGGGCGATCAGCCCCAGCATTTT
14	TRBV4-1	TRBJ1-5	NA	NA	CASSQSGSHQPQHF	TGCGCCAGCAGCCAGTCGGGATCCCATCAGCCCCAGCATTTT
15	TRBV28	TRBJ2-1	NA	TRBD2	CASSPAGSGDNEQFF	TGTGCCAGCAGCCCAGCCGGGAGCGGGGACAATGAGCAGTTCTTC